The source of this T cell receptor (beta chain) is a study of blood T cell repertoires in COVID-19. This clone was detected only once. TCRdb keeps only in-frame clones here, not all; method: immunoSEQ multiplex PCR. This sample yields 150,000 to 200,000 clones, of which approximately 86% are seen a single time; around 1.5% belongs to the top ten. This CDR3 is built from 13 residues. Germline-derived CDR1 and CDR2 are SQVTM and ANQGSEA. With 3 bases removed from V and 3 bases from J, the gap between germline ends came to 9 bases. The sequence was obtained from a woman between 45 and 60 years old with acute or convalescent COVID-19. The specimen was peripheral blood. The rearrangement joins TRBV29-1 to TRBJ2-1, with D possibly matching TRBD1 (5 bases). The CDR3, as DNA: TGCAGCGTTGACAGACAGAACTACAATGAGCAGTTCTTC. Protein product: CSVDRQNYNEQFF.